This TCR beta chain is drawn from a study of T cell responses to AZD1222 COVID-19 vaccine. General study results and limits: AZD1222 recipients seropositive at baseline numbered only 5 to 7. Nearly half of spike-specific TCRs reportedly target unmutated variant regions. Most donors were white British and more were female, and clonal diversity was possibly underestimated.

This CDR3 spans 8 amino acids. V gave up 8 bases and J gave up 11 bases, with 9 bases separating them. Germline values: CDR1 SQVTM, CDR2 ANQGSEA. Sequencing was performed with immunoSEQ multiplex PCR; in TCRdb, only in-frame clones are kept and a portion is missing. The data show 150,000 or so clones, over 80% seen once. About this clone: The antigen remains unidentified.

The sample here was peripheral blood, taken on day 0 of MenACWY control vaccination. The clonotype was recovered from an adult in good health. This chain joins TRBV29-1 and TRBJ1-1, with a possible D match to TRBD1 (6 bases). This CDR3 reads CSTTGAFF. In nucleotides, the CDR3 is TGCAGCACCACAGGGGCTTTCTTT.